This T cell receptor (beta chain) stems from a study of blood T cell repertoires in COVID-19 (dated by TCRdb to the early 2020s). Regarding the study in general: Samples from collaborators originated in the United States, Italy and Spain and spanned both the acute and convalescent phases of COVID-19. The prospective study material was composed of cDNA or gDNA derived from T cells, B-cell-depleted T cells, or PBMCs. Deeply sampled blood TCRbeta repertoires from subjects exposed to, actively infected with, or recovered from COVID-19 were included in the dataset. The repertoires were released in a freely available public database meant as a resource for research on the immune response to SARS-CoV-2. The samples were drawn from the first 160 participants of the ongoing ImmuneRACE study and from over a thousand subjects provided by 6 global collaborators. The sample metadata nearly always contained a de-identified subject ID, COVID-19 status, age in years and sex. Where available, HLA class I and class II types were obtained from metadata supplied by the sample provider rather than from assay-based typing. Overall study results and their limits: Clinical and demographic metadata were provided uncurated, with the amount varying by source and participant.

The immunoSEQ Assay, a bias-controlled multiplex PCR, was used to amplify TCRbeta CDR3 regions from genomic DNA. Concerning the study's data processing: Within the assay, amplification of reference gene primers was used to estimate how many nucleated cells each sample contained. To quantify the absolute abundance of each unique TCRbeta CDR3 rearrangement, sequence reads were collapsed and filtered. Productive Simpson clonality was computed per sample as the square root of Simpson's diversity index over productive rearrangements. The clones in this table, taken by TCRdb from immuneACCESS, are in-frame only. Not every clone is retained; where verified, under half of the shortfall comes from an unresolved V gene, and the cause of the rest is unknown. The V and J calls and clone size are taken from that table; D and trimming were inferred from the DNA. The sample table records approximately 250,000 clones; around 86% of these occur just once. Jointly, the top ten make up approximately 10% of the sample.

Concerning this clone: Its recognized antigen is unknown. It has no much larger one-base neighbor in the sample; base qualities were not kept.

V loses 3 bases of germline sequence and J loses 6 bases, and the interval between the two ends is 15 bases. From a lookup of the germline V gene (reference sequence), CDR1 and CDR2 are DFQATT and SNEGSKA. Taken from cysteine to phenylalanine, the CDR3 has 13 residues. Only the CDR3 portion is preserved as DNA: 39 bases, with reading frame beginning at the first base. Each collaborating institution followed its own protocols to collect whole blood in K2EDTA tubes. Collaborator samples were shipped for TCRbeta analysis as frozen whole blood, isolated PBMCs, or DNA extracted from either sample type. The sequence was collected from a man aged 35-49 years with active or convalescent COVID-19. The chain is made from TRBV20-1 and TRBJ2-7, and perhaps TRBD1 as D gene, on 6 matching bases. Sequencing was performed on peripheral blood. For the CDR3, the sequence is CSASRDMVVEQYF. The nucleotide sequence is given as TGCAGTGCTAGTAGGGACATGGTAGTCGAGCAGTACTTC.